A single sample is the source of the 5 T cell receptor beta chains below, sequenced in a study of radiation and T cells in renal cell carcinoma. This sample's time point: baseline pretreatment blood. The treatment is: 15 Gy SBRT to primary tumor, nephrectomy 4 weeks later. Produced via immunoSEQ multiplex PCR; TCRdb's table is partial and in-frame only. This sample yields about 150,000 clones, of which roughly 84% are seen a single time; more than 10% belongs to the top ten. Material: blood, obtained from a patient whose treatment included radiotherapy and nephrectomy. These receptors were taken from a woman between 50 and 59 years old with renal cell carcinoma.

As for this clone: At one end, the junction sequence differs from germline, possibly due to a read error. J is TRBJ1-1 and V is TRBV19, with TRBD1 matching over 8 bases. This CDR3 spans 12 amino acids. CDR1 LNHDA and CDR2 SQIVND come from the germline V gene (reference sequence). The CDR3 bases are TGCTCTATCCAGGGGGCGGCCACTGAAGCTTTCTTT. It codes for CSIQGAATEAFF.

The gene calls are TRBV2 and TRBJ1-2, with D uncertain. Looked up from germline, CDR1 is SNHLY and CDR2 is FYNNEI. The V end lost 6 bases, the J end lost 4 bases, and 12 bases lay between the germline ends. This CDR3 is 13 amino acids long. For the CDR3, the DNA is TGTGCCAGCAGCCCTGACATTGGCTATGGCTACACCTTC. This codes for CASSPDIGYGYTF.

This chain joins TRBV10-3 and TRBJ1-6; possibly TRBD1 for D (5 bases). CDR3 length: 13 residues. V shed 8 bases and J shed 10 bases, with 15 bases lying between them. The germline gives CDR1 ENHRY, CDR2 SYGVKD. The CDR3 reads CAIGPGKESPLHF. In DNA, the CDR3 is TGTGCCATCGGCCCAGGGAAAGAGTCACCCCTCCACTTT.

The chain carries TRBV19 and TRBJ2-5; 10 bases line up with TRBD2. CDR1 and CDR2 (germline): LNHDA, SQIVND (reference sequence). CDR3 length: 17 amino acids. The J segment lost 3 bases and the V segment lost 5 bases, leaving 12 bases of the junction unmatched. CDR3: CASSPRRIAGGEETQYF. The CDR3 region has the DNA TGTGCCAGTAGTCCCCGTAGGATAGCGGGGGGAGAAGAGACCCAGTACTTC. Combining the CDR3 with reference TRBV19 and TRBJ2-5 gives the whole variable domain DGGITQSPKYLFRKEGQNVTLSCEQNLNHDAMYWYRQDPGQGLRLIYYSQIVNDFQKGDIAEGYSVSREKKESFPLTVTSAQKNPTAFYLCASSPRRIAGGEETQYFGPGTRLLVL.

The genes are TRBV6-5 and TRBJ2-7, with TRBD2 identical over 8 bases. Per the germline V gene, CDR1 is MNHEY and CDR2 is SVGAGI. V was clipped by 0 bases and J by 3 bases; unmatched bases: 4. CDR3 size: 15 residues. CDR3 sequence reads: CASSYSGTRGYEQYF. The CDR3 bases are TGTGCCAGCAGTTACTCCGGGACTAGGGGCTACGAGCAGTACTTC.